These 31 T cell receptor beta chains originate from one sample sequenced in a study of T cell changes during pregnancy in multiple sclerosis. Some clones are missing from TCRdb's copy, which holds only in-frame ones; the method was immunoSEQ multiplex PCR. The data show about 8,000 clones, with around 87% seen just once and roughly 5.5% held by the top ten. Sequences were derived from CD8+ T cells from peripheral blood mononuclear cells, sampled in the first trimester of pregnancy. The receptor source for this set is a female donor in good health, enrolled as a control in a pregnancy study.

The gene calls are TRBV28 and TRBJ1-5; 10 bases line up with TRBD1. Trimming took 5 bases from V and 6 from J; bases not matched to a gene: 7. CDR3 size: 15 residues. Germline CDR1 is MDHEN and CDR2 is SYDVKM. Written as DNA, the CDR3 is TGTGCCAGCAGTACCGGGACAGGGGATTTTCAGCCCCAGCATTTT. Its translation is CASSTGTGDFQPQHF.

The chain joins TRBV19 to TRBJ1-2; weak D call: TRBD1 (6 bases). Between the trimmed V and J ends, which lost 5 bases and 0 bases, there was a span of 7 bases. This CDR3 is 13 amino acids long. Germline V gives CDR1 LNHDA, CDR2 SQIVND (reference sequence). In DNA form, the CDR3 reads TGTGCCAGTAGTGCAGGGGCTAACTATGGCTACACCTTC. Amino acids: CASSAGANYGYTF.

This chain uses TRBV5-8 with TRBJ2-1; possibly TRBD2 for D (6 bases). CDR3 size: 16 residues. CDR1 and CDR2 from the germline V gene are SGHTS and YDEGEE. The V gene lost 6 bases and the J gene lost 0 bases, with 16 bases spanning the gap. CDR3 sequence (DNA): TGTGCCAGCAACTTCGGTGCGGGAAGCTCCTACAATGAGCAGTTCTTC. It codes for CASNFGAGSSYNEQFF.

V and J are TRBV18 and TRBJ2-5; D not certain. V was shortened by 3 bases and J by 2 bases, with 7 bases between the two germline ends. Germline loops: CDR1 KGHSH, CDR2 LQKENI. The CDR3 has 13 amino acids. The CDR3 loop reads CASSPVAQETQYF. CDR3 DNA sequence: TGTGCCAGCTCACCGGTGGCTCAAGAGACCCAGTACTTC.

This clone is termed medium-sized. This rearrangement joins TRBV28 to TRBJ2-5; 8 positions agree with TRBD2. V was clipped by 11 bases and J by 0 bases; unmatched bases: 26. CDR3 length: 20 amino acids. Per the germline V gene, CDR1 is MDHEN and CDR2 is SYDVKM. CDR3 nucleotides: TGTGCCGGTAAAAGGACGGTTAAACATTCTAGCGGGTCGTACCAAGAGACCCAGTACTTC. Its protein product is CAGKRTVKHSSGSYQETQYF.

The chain uses TRBV25-1 and TRBJ1-5; D is ambiguous. The CDR3 has 12 amino acids. CDR1 is MGHDK, CDR2 SYGVNS, per germline. V lost 2 bases and J lost 7, with 6 bases in between. The DNA of the CDR3 is TGTGCCAGCAGTGAAGTTGAGCAGCCCCAGCATTTT. Its translation is CASSEVEQPQHF.

This chain uses TRBV10-3 with TRBJ2-3, with TRBD2 matching 13 bases. V dropped 4 bases and J dropped 6; count of bases not matched to a gene: 7. Germline V CDR1 and CDR2: ENHRY, SYGVKD. The CDR3 covers 16 residues. CDR3 nucleotide sequence: TGTGCCATCAGTGTAGGACTAGCGGGAGACTTTGATACGCAGTATTTT. As protein: CAISVGLAGDFDTQYF.

The J gene is TRBJ2-1, the V gene TRBV7-2; D gene uncertain. Germline CDR1 reads SGHTA; CDR2 reads FQGNSA. This CDR3 is built from 12 residues. Between the trimmed V and J ends, which lost 5 bases and 8 bases, there was a span of 10 bases. This CDR3 reads CASSPGGYEQFF. The CDR3 DNA is TGTGCCAGCAGCCCCGGCGGCTATGAGCAGTTCTTC.

The chain links TRBV5-4 to TRBJ2-2; 8 bases fit TRBD2. The CDR3 length is 18 residues. CDR1 and CDR2 from the germline V gene are SGHNT and YYREEE (reference sequence). V gave up 3 bases and J gave up 7 bases; unmatched junction bases: 17. CDR3 DNA sequence: TGTGCCAGCAGCTCCGCCCGGGGTGCGGGGGGTCGGGGCGGGGAGCTGTTTTTT. Protein sequence: CASSSARGAGGRGGELFF.

The gene calls are TRBV5-4 and TRBJ2-5; 7 bases are a match to TRBD2. CDR3 length: 15 amino acids. The ends lost 6 bases at V and 2 bases at J; junction bases unmatched: 10. Germline V gene sequence: CDR1 SGHNT, CDR2 YYREEE (reference sequence). DNA of the CDR3: TGTGCCAGCACATCCGGCAGCGGGGTTCAAGAGACCCAGTACTTC. It encodes CASTSGSGVQETQYF.

This clone was detected a few times. This sequence joins TRBV7-3 and TRBJ2-1; possibly TRBD2 for D (6 bases). CDR1 is SGHTA and CDR2 is FQGTGA in the germline V gene. The CDR3 totals 13 residues. V dropped 1 base and J dropped 7 bases, with 8 bases sitting between them. The chain's CDR3 is CASSLSLANEQFF. CDR3 in DNA: TGTGCCAGCAGCTTAAGCCTAGCGAATGAGCAGTTCTTC. The full variable domain, its missing parts supplied by reference TRBV7-3 and TRBJ2-1, is GAGVSQTPSNKVTEKGKYVELRCDPISGHTALYWYRQSLGQGPEFLIYFQGTGAADDSGLPNDRFFAVRPEGSVSTLKIQRTERGDSAVYLCASSLSLANEQFFGPGTRLTVL.

The chain has TRBV7-9 and TRBJ1-2, with a weak D call TRBD1 (5 bases). Germline values: CDR1 SEHNR, CDR2 FQNEAQ (reference sequence). The CDR3 extends over 16 amino acids. With 4 bases removed from V and 0 bases from J, the gap between germline ends came to 15 bases. CDR3 bases: TGTGCCAGCAGCTCCTCCGCGACAGCTACTAACTATGGCTACACCTTC. Translated, it gives CASSSSATATNYGYTF.

This sequence joins TRBV13 and TRBJ2-2; D call uncertain. Germline V gives CDR1 PRHDT, CDR2 FYEKMQ (reference sequence). V was clipped by 5 bases and J by 9 bases, with 10 bases between them. The CDR3 extends over 12 amino acids. The CDR3 bases are TGTGCCAGCAGCGCCTCAGGTCGGGAGCTGTTTTTT. Its translation: CASSASGRELFF.

The rearrangement joins TRBV6-1 to TRBJ2-1, with 9 nucleotides matching TRBD1. Trimming removed 4 bases from V and 8 bases from J; junction bases left unmatched: 6. The CDR3 is made up of 14 amino acids. The germline gives CDR1 MNHNS, CDR2 SASEGT. The DNA for the CDR3 is TGTGCCAGCAGTGCAGGACAGGGGCTATATGAGCAGTTCTTC. The encoded protein is CASSAGQGLYEQFF.

The chain recombines TRBV12-5 with TRBJ2-1, with unresolved D. CDR3 length equals 13 residues. Germline V CDR1 and CDR2: LGHNT, FRNRAP. Trimming took 5 bases from V and 0 from J, leaving 5 bases between them. The CDR3 protein is CASGNLSYNEQFF. In nucleotides, the CDR3 is TGTGCTAGTGGTAATCTCTCCTACAATGAGCAGTTCTTC.

This chain connects TRBV27 to TRBJ2-7, with D perhaps matching TRBD1 (5 bases). CDR3 length: 13 amino acids. Trimming removed 4 bases from V and 5 bases from J, with 12 bases in between. CDR1 and CDR2 (germline): MNHEY, SMNVEV (reference sequence). The CDR3 loop reads CASSSLGRDEQYF. CDR3 bases: TGTGCCAGCAGTTCCTTGGGCAGGGACGAGCAGTACTTC.

The chain joins TRBV7-6 to TRBJ2-7, with 10 bases lining up with TRBD2. This CDR3 comprises 16 residues. J gave up 5 bases and V 0 bases, and 7 bases lay outside the gene matches. CDR1 is SGHVS and CDR2 is FNYEAQ in the germline V gene. This chain's CDR3 is CASSLAAGGAADEQYF. CDR3 nucleotides: TGTGCCAGCAGCTTAGCAGCGGGAGGGGCAGCTGACGAGCAGTACTTC.

This clone was seen just once. The chain combines TRBV5-1 with TRBJ2-2, with 9 bases that match TRBD1. This CDR3 is built from 17 residues. Germline values: CDR1 SGHRS, CDR2 YFSETQ. The V segment lost 3 bases and the J segment 4 bases; nucleotides outside the gene matches: 10. DNA for the CDR3: TGCGCCAGCAGCTCCGTGGTAGGACAGGGGCCCACCGGGGAGCTGTTTTTT. This gives the protein CASSSVVGQGPTGELFF.

The genes are TRBV28 and TRBJ2-7; weak D call: TRBD1 (7 bases). CDR1 MDHEN and CDR2 SYDVKM come from the germline V gene. The CDR3 is made up of 15 amino acids. V dropped 2 bases and J dropped 5 bases, with 16 bases sitting between them. CDR3 sequence (DNA): TGTGCCAGCAGTTTACCCGAGACAGGGAGGAACGAGCAGTACTTC. Translated: CASSLPETGRNEQYF. Full variable domain (remainder filled in from reference TRBV28 and TRBJ2-7): DVKVTQSSRYLVKRTGEKVFLECVQDMDHENMFWYRQDPGLGLRLIYFSYDVKMKEKGDIPEGYSVSREKKERFSLILESASTNQTSMYLCASSLPETGRNEQYFGPGTRLTVT.

The J gene is TRBJ1-2, the V gene TRBV28, with D perhaps TRBD1 (6 bases). The V gene lost 10 bases and the J gene lost 7 bases, with 19 bases spanning the gap. The CDR3 sequence is 13 residues long. Germline-derived CDR1 and CDR2 are MDHEN and SYDVKM. CDR3 in amino acids: CATAGGVGLGYTF. The DNA of the CDR3 is TGTGCCACTGCGGGGGGCGTGGGTCTTGGCTACACCTTC.

The rearrangement uses TRBV5-1 and TRBJ2-3; D is possibly TRBD2 (6 bases). V was cut by 4 bases and J by 6 bases, with 6 bases left in between. The CDR3 totals 11 residues. Germline V lookup: CDR1 SGHRS, CDR2 YFSETQ. DNA for the CDR3: TGCGCCAGCAGCGCGGGGGATACGCAGTATTTT. Encoded protein: CASSAGDTQYF.

The gene calls are TRBV6-6 and TRBJ2-3, with no clear D. There are 13 residues in the CDR3. The germline V gene has CDR1 MNHNY and CDR2 SVGAGI (reference sequence). The V and J ends lost 2 bases and 6 bases respectively, with 9 bases between them. CDR3 in DNA: TGTGCCAGCAGTTACGCCGACACTGATACGCAGTATTTT. As protein: CASSYADTDTQYF.

The chain employs TRBV7-8 and TRBJ2-7; D is unresolved. Germline V gene lookup returns CDR1 SGHVS and CDR2 FQNEAQ. The CDR3 consists of 15 residues. Trimming stripped 0 bases from V and 2 bases from J, with 11 bases between. The DNA of the CDR3 is TGTGCCAGCAGCTTAGCGGGCCAAGGTGCCTACGAGCAGTACTTC. Encoded protein: CASSLAGQGAYEQYF.

The chain is built from TRBV9 and TRBJ1-1; D possibly corresponds to TRBD1 (5 bases). Looked up from germline, CDR1 is SGDLS and CDR2 is YYNGEE. The V end was cut by 2 bases, the J end by 11 bases, with 13 bases between. The CDR3 spans 12 residues. Written as DNA, the CDR3 is TGTGCCAGCAGCGTTGACAGCGGGGGGGCTTTCTTT. It specifies CASSVDSGGAFF.

The V gene is TRBV29-1, the J gene TRBJ2-3, with 10 nucleotides matching TRBD2. Germline V gives CDR1 SQVTM, CDR2 ANQGSEA. This CDR3 comprises 17 residues. J was trimmed by 2 bases and V by 3 bases; bases with no gene match: 11. The CDR3: CSVEWWLAGEFTDTQYF. The CDR3 DNA reads TGCAGCGTTGAGTGGTGGCTAGCGGGGGAGTTCACAGATACGCAGTATTTT.

This chain connects TRBV25-1 to TRBJ2-3, with D tentatively TRBD1 (6 bases). V dropped 4 bases and J dropped 2 bases, with 13 bases sitting between them. The CDR3 loop spans 15 amino acids. Germline V CDR1 and CDR2: MGHDK, SYGVNS. The CDR3 DNA follows: TGTGCCAGCAGTGGAGAGACAGGCTACACAGATACGCAGTATTTT. Protein sequence: CASSGETGYTDTQYF.

This rearrangement joins TRBV6-5 to TRBJ2-1; 9 bases line up with TRBD2. The V segment lost 6 bases and the J segment 7 bases; nucleotides outside the gene matches: 4. The CDR3 spans 13 residues. CDR1 and CDR2 (germline): MNHEY, SVGAGI. In nucleotides, the CDR3 is TGTGCCAGCAGCCCGGGACTAGCAAATGAGCAGTTCTTC. It specifies CASSPGLANEQFF.

The gene calls are TRBV7-9 and TRBJ2-5; TRBD1 aligns across 8 bases. V lost 4 bases, J lost 5 bases, and 9 bases stayed unmatched. CDR3 length: 15 amino acids. Germline V gives CDR1 SEHNR, CDR2 FQNEAQ (reference sequence). CDR3 loop: CASSSPAGGEETQYF. CDR3 sequence (DNA): TGTGCCAGCAGCTCCCCGGCAGGGGGCGAGGAGACCCAGTACTTC.

Only a few counts were recorded for this clone. This sequence joins TRBV5-4 and TRBJ2-7, with 7 bases lining up with TRBD1. In germline, CDR1 is SGHNT, CDR2 YYREEE (reference sequence). The CDR3 contains 14 residues. The trim removed 4 bases at V and 2 bases at J, leaving 6 bases unmatched. This CDR3 is CASSLGQATYEQYF. As DNA, the CDR3 is TGTGCCAGCAGCCTCGGACAGGCGACCTACGAGCAGTACTTC.

V gene TRBV5-6 combines with J gene TRBJ2-7, with a possible D match to TRBD2 (6 bases). This CDR3 has 14 residues. Trimming removed 0 bases at V and 9 bases at J, with 16 bases between. Germline CDR1 is SGHDT and CDR2 is YYEEEE. The CDR3 DNA follows: TGTGCCAGCAGCTTGGTTGGGGATGGGGGAGGGCAGTACTTC. It specifies CASSLVGDGGGQYF.

The J gene is TRBJ2-1, the V gene TRBV4-3; 9 bases match TRBD2. Germline V gives CDR1 LGHNA, CDR2 YSLEER. After removal of 2 bases from V and 0 bases from J, the junction contained 11 bases not matched to a gene. The CDR3 runs to 19 residues. The chain's CDR3 is CASSQKGLASGGSYNEQFF. The CDR3 DNA is TGCGCCAGCAGCCAAAAGGGACTAGCCAGCGGGGGCTCCTACAATGAGCAGTTCTTC.